Following are 21 T cell receptor beta chains from one sample sequenced in a study of shared clonotypes between healthy human individuals. The method was immunoSEQ multiplex PCR; TCRdb's version includes in-frame clones alone and lacks a portion of them. Here the sample spans 660,000 or so clones, about 96% being singletons. CD45RO-negative, CCR7-positively selected cells formed the naive CD8 fraction, excluding terminally differentiated effector memory CD45RA+ cells. Sequencing was carried out using naive CD8+ T cells sorted from blood. These receptors were taken from a woman aged 30 to 39 in good health.

The V and J genes are TRBV27 and TRBJ2-3, with D maybe TRBD2 (6 bases). V dropped 2 bases and J dropped 1 base, with 10 bases sitting between them. Germline lookup yields CDR1 MNHEY and CDR2 SMNVEV (reference sequence). The CDR3 totals 15 residues. For the CDR3, the DNA is TGTGCCAGCAGTTTAGTGTGGGGGGGCACAGATACGCAGTATTTT. Amino acid sequence: CASSLVWGGTDTQYF.

The gene calls are TRBV19 and TRBJ2-5, with TRBD2 as a possible D gene (5 bases). CDR1 and CDR2 (germline): LNHDA, SQIVND (reference sequence). The CDR3 spans 14 residues. Trimming left V 11 bases short and J 4 bases short, with 20 bases between. As DNA, the CDR3 is TGTGCCTCGCCCGAGGGAGTAATAGGAGAGACCCAGTACTTC. It is translated as CASPEGVIGETQYF.

The chain links TRBV4-1 to TRBJ2-3, with D unclear. In germline, CDR1 is MGHRA, CDR2 YSYEKL. The V and J ends lost 2 bases and 6 bases respectively, with 6 bases between them. The CDR3 length is 12 residues. The DNA of the CDR3 is TGCGCCAGCAGCCAAAGTCCGGATACGCAGTATTTT. Amino acids: CASSQSPDTQYF.

This rearrangement joins TRBV6-6 to TRBJ2-7, with 8 bases that match TRBD2. The V and J ends lost 2 bases and 8 bases, in that order; junction bases with no gene match: 8. Germline-derived CDR1 and CDR2 are MNHNY and SVGAGI (reference sequence). CDR3 length: 14 amino acids. In DNA form, the CDR3 reads TGTGCCAGCAGTTACGAGCGGGGGCGCGATAAGCAGTACTTC. This encodes CASSYERGRDKQYF.

This chain links TRBV11-2 with TRBJ2-1; 11 positions match TRBD2. CDR3 length equals 15 residues. The germline CDR1 and CDR2 sequences are SGHAT and FQNNGV. Trimming removed 5 bases from V and 5 bases from J; junction bases left unmatched: 5. CDR3 amino acids: CASSPTSGSDNEQFF. The CDR3, as DNA: TGTGCCAGCAGCCCCACTAGCGGGAGCGACAATGAGCAGTTCTTC. The whole variable domain, remainder taken from reference TRBV11-2 and TRBJ2-1, is EAGVAQSPRYKIIEKRQSVAFWCNPISGHATLYWYQQILGQGPKLLIQFQNNGVVDDSQLPKDRFSAERLKGVDSTLKIQPAKLEDSAVYLCASSPTSGSDNEQFFGPGTRLTVL.

CDR3 in amino acids: CASSLSPTAFF. CDR3 in DNA: TGTGCCAGCAGCCTTAGCCCTACCGCTTTCTTT. The chain employs TRBV7-9 and TRBJ1-1; D uncertain. V gave up 5 bases and J gave up 11 bases, with 12 bases separating them. The CDR3 has 11 residues. In germline, CDR1 is SEHNR, CDR2 FQNEAQ (reference sequence).

The genes are TRBV7-8 and TRBJ2-4, with a possible D match to TRBD1 (6 bases). Trimming took off 1 base at V and 0 bases at J, with 10 bases between the two ends. This CDR3 has 16 amino acids. Per germline, CDR1 SGHVS and CDR2 FQNEAQ. CDR3 residues: CASSLGTDLAKNIQYF. CDR3 sequence (DNA): TGTGCCAGCAGCTTAGGGACAGATTTAGCCAAAAACATTCAGTACTTC.

The chain is built from TRBV5-1 and TRBJ2-5; perhaps TRBD1 as D (6 bases). V lost 8 bases and J lost 6, with 14 bases in between. The CDR3 extends over 12 amino acids. Germline CDR1 SGHRS, CDR2 YFSETQ. The CDR3 DNA follows: TGCGCCAGGGAAAAACAGGGACAGACCCAGTACTTC. Protein: CAREKQGQTQYF.

The chain couples TRBV13 to TRBJ2-7, with D hard to call. Looked up from germline, CDR1 is PRHDT and CDR2 is FYEKMQ (reference sequence). Trimming shortened V by 5 bases and J by 5 bases, and 13 bases separated the two germline ends. The CDR3 consists of 13 residues. The CDR3 loop is CASSNDLDHEQYF. The DNA for the CDR3 is TGTGCCAGCAGCAACGATCTTGATCACGAGCAGTACTTC.

The CDR3 protein is CSVESGRSVYEQYF. In DNA, the CDR3 is TGCAGCGTCGAGAGCGGGAGGTCGGTGTACGAGCAGTACTTC. This chain connects TRBV29-1 to TRBJ2-7; TRBD2 aligns across 9 bases. The germline gives CDR1 SQVTM, CDR2 ANQGSEA. There are 14 residues in the CDR3. J was trimmed by 4 bases and V by 6 bases; bases with no gene match: 10.

The J gene is TRBJ2-1, the V gene TRBV30; D remains ambiguous. Deletions cut 0 bases from V and 10 bases from J, with 4 bases between. The CDR3 spans 10 residues. Germline V CDR1 and CDR2: GTSNPN, SVGIG (reference sequence). The CDR3 sequence is CAWSVDEQFF. As DNA, the CDR3 is TGTGCCTGGAGTGTAGACGAGCAGTTCTTC. Full variable domain (outside the CDR3, taken from reference TRBV30 and TRBJ2-1): SQTIHQWPATLVQPVGSPLSLECTVEGTSNPNLYWYRQAAGRGLQLLFYSVGIGQISSEVPQNLSASRPQDRQFILSSKKLLLSDSGFYLCAWSVDEQFFGPGTRLTVL.

The V gene is TRBV9, the J gene TRBJ1-2; D unresolved. CDR1 SGDLS and CDR2 YYNGEE come from the germline V gene. V lost 0 bases and J 4 bases, leaving 13 bases between the germline ends. The CDR3 totals 15 residues. The CDR3 is CASSVGKGSVYGYTF. The CDR3 DNA follows: TGTGCCAGCAGCGTAGGAAAGGGATCGGTCTATGGCTACACCTTC. The full variable domain, its missing parts supplied by reference TRBV9 and TRBJ1-2, is DSGVTQTPKHLITATGQRVTLRCSPRSGDLSVYWYQQSLDQGLQFLIQYYNGEERAKGNILERFSAQQFPDLHSELNLSSLELGDSALYFCASSVGKGSVYGYTFGSGTRLTVV.

The rearrangement joins TRBV27 to TRBJ2-2, with 7 positions matching TRBD2. This CDR3 comprises 15 residues. CDR1 is MNHEY and CDR2 is SMNVEV in the germline V gene (reference sequence). J gave up 7 bases and V 6 bases, and 11 bases lay outside the gene matches. CDR3 in DNA: TGTGCCAGCAGGCCTGGACTAGATAGTGTCGGGGAGCTGTTTTTT. It encodes CASRPGLDSVGELFF.

This chain connects TRBV7-6 to TRBJ2-7, with 12 bases that match TRBD2. Unmatched junction bases numbered 2, after V lost 5 bases and J lost 6 bases. This CDR3 is 13 amino acids long. In germline, CDR1 is SGHVS, CDR2 FNYEAQ. CDR3 amino acids: CASSPLAGGEQYF. The CDR3 bases are TGTGCCAGCAGCCCACTAGCGGGAGGCGAGCAGTACTTC.

This chain links TRBV27 with TRBJ2-7; D perhaps matches TRBD2 (6 bases). V gave up 0 bases and J gave up 7 bases, with 10 bases separating them. Per germline, CDR1 MNHEY and CDR2 SMNVEV (reference sequence). This CDR3 is built from 13 residues. The CDR3 reads CASSLSEGHEQYF. In DNA, the CDR3 is TGTGCCAGCAGTTTATCGGAGGGTCATGAGCAGTACTTC.

A remark on this clone: The sample has other DNA sequences that encode this CDR3 too. The CDR3: CASSLRDSNQPQHF. Written as DNA, the CDR3 is TGTGCCAGCAGTTTAAGGGACAGCAATCAGCCCCAGCATTTT. This rearrangement joins TRBV28 to TRBJ1-5, with a possible D match to TRBD1 (5 bases). Germline CDR1 MDHEN, CDR2 SYDVKM. The V end lost 2 bases, the J end lost 1 base, and 6 bases lay between the germline ends. The CDR3 sequence is 14 residues long. The full variable domain, in which reference TRBV28 and TRBJ1-5 provide the parts outside the CDR3, is DVKVTQSSRYLVKRTGEKVFLECVQDMDHENMFWYRQDPGLGLRLIYFSYDVKMKEKGDIPEGYSVSREKKERFSLILESASTNQTSMYLCASSLRDSNQPQHFGDGTRLSIL.

The chain joins TRBV4-1 to TRBJ2-6; D is ambiguous. This CDR3 contains 15 residues. V was trimmed by 1 base and J by 4 bases, leaving 8 bases between them. CDR1 is MGHRA and CDR2 is YSYEKL in the germline V gene. The CDR3 loop reads CASSQVMGGANVLTF. CDR3 DNA: TGCGCCAGCAGCCAAGTAATGGGCGGGGCCAACGTCCTGACTTTC.

The DNA for the CDR3 is TGTGCCAGCAGTTCTGGGAATTCACCCCTCCACTTT. The encoded protein is CASSSGNSPLHF. The chain uses TRBV27 and TRBJ1-6; D remains unclear. In germline, CDR1 is MNHEY, CDR2 SMNVEV (reference sequence). Trimming left V 4 bases short and J 7 bases short, with 5 bases between. The CDR3 is 12 amino acids.

As concerns this clone: Distinct nucleotide sequences in the sample also encode this CDR3. V and J are TRBV28 and TRBJ1-3; D unresolved. There are 13 residues in the CDR3. Trimming shortened V by 2 bases and J by 2 bases, and 4 bases separated the two germline ends. Germline CDR1 is MDHEN and CDR2 is SYDVKM. CDR3 coding DNA: TGTGCCAGCAGTTTAAGGGCTGGAAACACCATATATTTT. Amino acids: CASSLRAGNTIYF.

The V call is TRBV27, the J call TRBJ1-1, with 7 bases fitting TRBD1. The CDR3 runs to 13 residues. Germline V CDR1 and CDR2: MNHEY, SMNVEV (reference sequence). V dropped 7 bases and J dropped 5; count of bases not matched to a gene: 7. CDR3 residues: CASNNRGRTEAFF. The CDR3 coding sequence is TGTGCCAGCAATAACAGGGGTCGGACTGAAGCTTTCTTT.

J is TRBJ1-2 and V is TRBV5-5; 7 bases line up with TRBD1. This CDR3 has 12 amino acids. Trimming removed 1 base from V and 8 bases from J; junction bases left unmatched: 2. Germline V gene lookup returns CDR1 SGHKS and CDR2 YYEKEE (reference sequence). The CDR3 coding sequence is TGTGCCAGCAGCTTGACAGGGGAGGGCTACACCTTC. Translated, it gives CASSLTGEGYTF.